The next 25 T cell receptor beta chains were all read from a single sample in a study of Ad26.COV2.S vaccination and SARS-CoV-2 variants. Treatment here: approximately 18 received Ad26.COV2.S at low or high dose, single or two shots; 5 received placebo; per-sample allocation not given. Day 63 after the first vaccine or placebo injection was the time point for sampling. Some clones are missing from TCRdb's copy, which holds only in-frame ones; the method was immunoSEQ multiplex PCR. There are around 240,000 clones in the sample; approximately 87% occur only once, and about 11% lies in the top ten. The sequences come from peripheral blood, collected in a trial of Ad26.COV2.S vaccine versus placebo. The source is a person aged 18-60 years who received the Ad26.COV2.S COVID-19 vaccine or a placebo.

J is TRBJ1-2 and V is TRBV28; weak D call: TRBD1 (5 bases). Germline loops: CDR1 MDHEN, CDR2 SYDVKM. The V and J ends lost 3 bases and 5 bases respectively, with 19 bases between them. The CDR3 length is 16 residues. CDR3 nucleotide sequence: TGTGCCAGCAGTTTCCCCCCGCCGGGACGGAAATATGGCTACACCTTC. This translates into CASSFPPPGRKYGYTF.

In regard to this clone: Additional DNA sequences in this sample encode the identical CDR3. The chain has TRBV20-1 and TRBJ1-6, with D unclear. Germline CDR1 and CDR2: DFQATT and SNEGSKA (reference sequence). V lost 1 base to trimming and J lost 10 bases, with 5 bases between them. The CDR3 is 11 residues long. The CDR3 sequence is CSARGGSPLHF. DNA for the CDR3: TGCAGTGCTAGAGGCGGGTCACCCCTCCACTTT.

This clone was detected only a few times. The V and J genes are TRBV6-2 or TRBV6-3 and TRBJ2-1; D possibly matches TRBD1 or TRBD2 (5 bases each). The CDR3 loop spans 15 amino acids. Trimming stripped 5 bases from V and 4 bases from J, with 15 bases between. Germline CDR1 is MNHEY and CDR2 is SVGEGT. CDR3 protein: CASSPLGVGYNEQFF. DNA of the CDR3: TGTGCCAGCAGTCCCCTGGGGGTCGGTTACAATGAGCAGTTCTTC.

The CDR3 protein is CASSSTTPLAKNIQYF. CDR3 DNA sequence: TGCGCCAGCAGCTCGACTACACCTCTAGCCAAAAACATTCAGTACTTC. The V call is TRBV5-1, the J call TRBJ2-4, with a possible D match to TRBD2 (5 bases). This CDR3 spans 16 amino acids. Germline CDR1 and CDR2: SGHRS and YFSETQ. V was clipped by 3 bases and J by 0 bases, with 13 bases between them.

The chain has TRBV5-4 and TRBJ2-5, with 7 bases identical to TRBD1. Germline V gives CDR1 SGHNT, CDR2 YYREEE (reference sequence). Germline trimming cut 4 bases from V and 3 bases from J; bases unmatched to any gene: 6. This CDR3 is built from 14 residues. The DNA of the CDR3 is TGTGCCAGCAGCCCCCGGGACAGCGAAGAGACCCAGTACTTC. This gives the protein CASSPRDSEETQYF.

The chain combines TRBV28 with TRBJ2-7; TRBD1 agrees at 8 bases. Germline V gene data show CDR1 as MDHEN and CDR2 as SYDVKM. The J segment lost 5 bases and the V segment lost 2 bases, leaving 8 bases of the junction unmatched. This CDR3 spans 15 amino acids. The CDR3 here is CASSLQDRVFDEQYF. In DNA, the CDR3 is TGTGCCAGCAGTTTACAGGACAGGGTATTTGACGAGCAGTACTTC.

The chain is built from TRBV4-3 and TRBJ1-1; tentatively, D is TRBD1 (5 bases). The germline gives CDR1 LGHNA, CDR2 YSLEER. V lost 0 bases and J lost 5, with 13 bases in between. CDR3 size: 15 residues. CDR3 sequence (DNA): TGCGCCAGCAGCCAAGATAGGGCAGGGTTGACTGAAGCTTTCTTT. Translation: CASSQDRAGLTEAFF.

The V call is TRBV6-6, the J call TRBJ2-3; D is perhaps TRBD1 (6 bases). The V end lost 6 bases, the J end lost 0 bases, and 13 bases lay between the germline ends. The germline V gene encodes CDR1 MNHNY and CDR2 SVGAGI (reference sequence). CDR3 length: 15 amino acids. CDR3 sequence reads: CASSLRGSSTDTQYF. The CDR3 DNA reads TGTGCCAGCAGCCTTAGGGGGTCTAGCACAGATACGCAGTATTTT.

CDR3 nucleotides: TGTGCCAGCAGTTACGTCCGGACAGGGGCCGGGGAGCTGTTTTTT. Protein: CASSYVRTGAGELFF. J is TRBJ2-2 and V is TRBV6-5; 9 bases are shared with TRBD1. Germline CDR1 reads MNHEY; CDR2 reads SVGAGI. The CDR3 covers 15 residues. V shed 2 bases and J 6 bases; nucleotides not matched to a gene: 4.

The chain recombines TRBV15 with TRBJ1-5; D call uncertain. CDR3 length: 12 residues. The V end lost 3 bases, the J end lost 9 bases, and 9 bases lay between the germline ends. Per the germline V gene, CDR1 is LNHNV and CDR2 is YYDKDF (reference sequence). The CDR3 DNA reads TGTGCCACCAGCAGTCTGGACCGGCCCCAGCATTTT. This encodes CATSSLDRPQHF.

V gene TRBV28 combines with J gene TRBJ2-7; D perhaps matches TRBD1 (7 bases). CDR1 and CDR2 (germline): MDHEN, SYDVKM. The V end lost 5 bases, the J end lost 0 bases, and 14 bases lay between the germline ends. The CDR3 loop spans 15 amino acids. CDR3 residues: CASSGGTVRSYEQYF. The DNA of the CDR3 is TGTGCCAGCAGTGGGGGGACAGTTCGCTCCTACGAGCAGTACTTC.

The rearrangement joins TRBV28 to TRBJ1-1; possible D gene TRBD1, 5 bases. The germline V and J ends were trimmed by 6 bases and 2 bases, with 13 bases remaining between them. Germline V CDR1 and CDR2: MDHEN, SYDVKM. CDR3 size: 14 residues. CDR3 sequence (DNA): TGTGCCAGCAGATCGGGACGGATAAACACTGAAGCTTTCTTT. Protein sequence: CASRSGRINTEAFF.

This chain connects TRBV7-2 to TRBJ1-2; possible D gene TRBD1, 6 bases. Germline CDR1 and CDR2: SGHTA and FQGNSA. The CDR3 totals 14 residues. Between the trimmed V and J ends, which lost 5 bases and 7 bases, there was a span of 17 bases. The CDR3: CASSPQTGWVGYTF. The DNA of the CDR3 is TGTGCCAGCAGCCCCCAGACAGGTTGGGTTGGCTACACCTTC.

The genes are TRBV6-2 or TRBV6-3 and TRBJ2-6, with TRBD1 as a possible D gene (6 bases). Between the trimmed V and J ends, which lost 2 bases and 0 bases, there was a span of 8 bases. Germline V gene sequence: CDR1 MNHEY, CDR2 SVGEGT. The CDR3 has 16 residues. The CDR3 reads CASSYQGFSGANVLTF. The CDR3 DNA is TGTGCCAGCAGTTACCAGGGGTTCTCTGGGGCCAACGTCCTGACTTTC.

DNA for the CDR3: TGTGCCTGGACCCCAGGAATAGGTAACACCGGGGAGCTGTTTTTT. Protein product: CAWTPGIGNTGELFF. The chain has TRBV30 and TRBJ2-2; no firm D call. The length of the CDR3 is 15 residues. V lost 4 bases, J lost 2 bases, and 14 bases lay in between. Germline loops: CDR1 GTSNPN, CDR2 SVGIG (reference sequence).

The V and J genes are TRBV5-1 and TRBJ2-5, with 8 bases that match TRBD1. CDR1 and CDR2 from the germline V gene are SGHRS and YFSETQ. CDR3 length: 14 amino acids. Trimming took 4 bases from V and 3 from J; bases not matched to a gene: 5. In nucleotides, the CDR3 is TGCGCCAGCAGCCCAATGACAGGGGAAGAGACCCAGTACTTC. Translating it yields CASSPMTGEETQYF.

This clone was observed a single time. CDR3 DNA: TGTGCCAGCAGTTACTCGTTAATAACAGCGACCTACGAGCAGTACTTC. Translation: CASSYSLITATYEQYF. This chain joins TRBV6-5 and TRBJ2-7, with D hard to call. Germline V gives CDR1 MNHEY, CDR2 SVGAGI. V was cut by 0 bases and J by 2 bases, with 14 bases left in between. CDR3 length: 16 residues.

This sequence joins TRBV6-5 and TRBJ2-3, with TRBD2 identical over 8 bases. This CDR3 has 16 residues. With V trimmed by 2 bases and J by 3 bases, 7 bases remained unmatched. Germline V gene sequence: CDR1 MNHEY, CDR2 SVGAGI. As DNA, the CDR3 is TGTGCCAGCAGTTACGGTAGCGGGGTAGGGACAGATACGCAGTATTTT. Translation gives CASSYGSGVGTDTQYF.

This clone has at least ten counts. This chain connects TRBV6-5 to TRBJ2-7, with 8 bases aligning to TRBD2. The CDR3 covers 14 residues. The V gene end was trimmed by 7 bases and the J gene end by 1 base; junction bases not matched to a gene: 6. Germline V gene sequence: CDR1 MNHEY, CDR2 SVGAGI. In nucleotides, the CDR3 is TGTGCCAGCAAGACGGCGGGGGGATCCTACGAGCAGTACTTC. This sequence encodes CASKTAGGSYEQYF.

The chain combines TRBV3-1 (or the pseudogene TRBV3-2) with TRBJ1-3; no reliable D call. Germline CDR1 reads LGHDT; CDR2 reads YNNKEL (reference sequence). V was trimmed by 4 bases and J by 0 bases, leaving 13 bases between them. CDR3 length equals 16 residues. The CDR3 DNA reads as TGTGCCAGCAGCCGTTACACCTCCGGCTCTGGAAACACCATATATTTT. The encoded protein is CASSRYTSGSGNTIYF.

The sample holds one count of this clone. The chain recombines TRBV5-1 with TRBJ2-5; a possible D gene is TRBD2 (6 bases). The CDR3 runs to 15 residues. The V and J ends lost 0 bases and 5 bases respectively, with 14 bases between them. From germline, CDR1 is SGHRS and CDR2 YFSETQ. CDR3 bases: TGCGCCAGCAGCTTGGAAGTAAGGGAGGAGGAGACCCAGTACTTC. Its protein product is CASSLEVREEETQYF.

This chain connects TRBV9 to TRBJ2-5, with 8 bases aligning to TRBD1. Germline-derived CDR1 and CDR2 are SGDLS and YYNGEE. Trimming cost V 0 bases and J 4 bases; bases outside gene matches: 5. This CDR3 is built from 15 residues. CDR3: CASSVGGTGGETQYF. The CDR3 DNA reads TGTGCCAGCAGCGTAGGAGGGACAGGAGGAGAGACCCAGTACTTC.

V and J are TRBV6-5 and TRBJ2-7; D uncertain. Trimming left V 6 bases short and J 5 bases short, with 14 bases between. The germline V gene encodes CDR1 MNHEY and CDR2 SVGAGI. The length of the CDR3 is 13 residues. CDR3 sequence (DNA): TGTGCCAGCAGGCTAACTGAGGTCCACGAGCAGTACTTC. Translated: CASRLTEVHEQYF.

This clone showed up just once. The chain has TRBV5-1 and TRBJ2-5; 13 bases are shared with TRBD2. Germline values: CDR1 SGHRS, CDR2 YFSETQ. V was pared by 1 base and J by 5 bases, with 5 bases of the junction left unmatched. CDR3 length: 16 amino acids. Here the CDR3 reads CASSLTSGGVKETQYF. CDR3 coding DNA: TGCGCCAGCAGCTTGACTAGCGGGGGGGTCAAGGAGACCCAGTACTTC.

As regards this clone: The same CDR3 also results from other DNA sequences found in this sample. V and J are TRBV5-1 and TRBJ2-1; the D gene is possibly TRBD1 (5 bases). The V end was cut by 1 base, the J end by 4 bases, with 6 bases between. The CDR3 covers 13 residues. Germline CDR1 reads SGHRS; CDR2 reads YFSETQ. Written as DNA, the CDR3 is TGCGCCAGCAGCTTGACAGGATACAATGAGCAGTTCTTC. It codes for CASSLTGYNEQFF.